This passage covers 21 T cell receptor beta chains from one sample sequenced in a study of T cells after posttransplantation cyclophosphamide. The protocol was immunoSEQ multiplex PCR, while the TCRdb copy is restricted to in-frame clones and leaves out a portion. The counts give about 37,000 clones, none of them seen only once; about 6% is held by the top ten. Sequenced sample: PBMCs. All receptors derive from a man aged 30 to 39 in good health and a related stem cell transplant donor.

This clone was recorded at least ten times. CDR3 in DNA: TGTGCCAGCAGCTTGGGACGGGGCAGGGGGTCCTACAATGAGCAGTTCTTC. Protein: CASSLGRGRGSYNEQFF. The rearrangement uses TRBV5-5 and TRBJ2-1; 7 positions match TRBD1. Germline CDR1 reads SGHKS; CDR2 reads YYEKEE (reference sequence). This CDR3 region has 17 residues. The V and J ends lost 0 bases and 1 base, in that order; junction bases with no gene match: 7.

This chain links TRBV6-5 with TRBJ2-3; 8 nucleotides match TRBD2. V shed 4 bases, J shed 4 bases, and the junction held 10 bases outside the gene matches. The CDR3 totals 16 residues. Germline CDR1 and CDR2: MNHEY and SVGAGI. The CDR3 protein is CASSSHSTGGADTQYF. The CDR3 region has the DNA TGTGCCAGCAGTTCCCACTCCACCGGGGGGGCAGATACGCAGTATTTT.

Only a few counts were recorded for this clone. This chain links TRBV6-5 with TRBJ2-5; possible D gene TRBD1, 5 bases. CDR3 length equals 14 residues. Germline CDR1 MNHEY, CDR2 SVGAGI. With 2 bases removed from V and 5 bases from J, the gap between germline ends came to 12 bases. The CDR3 loop reads CASSYVQGRETQYF. The CDR3 nucleotides are TGTGCCAGCAGTTACGTTCAGGGCCGGGAGACCCAGTACTTC.

In this sample, this clone turned up many times. The rearrangement joins TRBV7-9 to TRBJ1-3, with no clear D. Trimming cost V 4 bases and J 0 bases, with 10 bases left between them. CDR1 SEHNR and CDR2 FQNEAQ come from the germline V gene (reference sequence). The CDR3 covers 15 residues. The CDR3 region is CASSSNGYSGNTIYF. CDR3 in DNA: TGTGCCAGCAGCTCCAACGGGTACTCTGGAAACACCATATATTTT.

This clone was observed many times. The chain recombines TRBV7-2 with TRBJ2-1; D remains unclear. The CDR3 contains 16 residues. V was pared by 0 bases and J by 0 bases, with 9 bases between. In germline, CDR1 is SGHTA, CDR2 FQGNSA. The CDR3 region is CASSLAFGSSYNEQFF. CDR3 coding DNA: TGTGCCAGCAGCTTAGCGTTCGGGTCCTCCTACAATGAGCAGTTCTTC.

This clone showed up many times. The gene calls are TRBV5-1 and TRBJ2-1, with 12 bases that match TRBD1. V dropped 4 bases and J dropped 7; count of bases not matched to a gene: 6. This CDR3 region has 15 residues. The V gene's germline CDR1 is SGHRS and CDR2 YFSETQ. The CDR3 spells CASSQGQGAWNEQFF. The CDR3 bases are TGCGCCAGCAGCCAGGGACAGGGGGCTTGGAATGAGCAGTTCTTC.

This clone was detected many times. In DNA, the CDR3 is TGTGCCAGCAGTTCATGGCTAGCGGACGAGCAGTACTTC. As protein: CASSSWLADEQYF. J is TRBJ2-7 and V is TRBV6-6; 7 nucleotides agree with TRBD2. Trimming removed 4 bases from V and 5 bases from J; junction bases left unmatched: 5. The germline CDR1 and CDR2 sequences are MNHNY and SVGAGI (reference sequence). The CDR3 length is 13 residues.

This clone was counted only a few times. The V and J genes are TRBV29-1 and TRBJ2-5; maybe TRBD2 (5 bases). Germline V gene data show CDR1 as SQVTM and CDR2 as ANQGSEA. V was cut by 7 bases and J by 3 bases, with 12 bases left in between. This CDR3 comprises 12 residues. The CDR3 sequence: CSARAGKETQYF. The CDR3 DNA sequence: TGCAGCGCCCGGGCGGGCAAAGAGACCCAGTACTTC.

This clone was counted at least ten times. The chain employs TRBV20-1 and TRBJ1-1; D is ambiguous. Germline V gene data show CDR1 as DFQATT and CDR2 as SNEGSKA (reference sequence). The CDR3 is 11 residues long. CDR3 sequence reads: CSAVKNTEAFF. CDR3 nucleotides: TGCAGCGCAGTGAAGAACACTGAAGCTTTCTTT.

The table lists this clone with many counts. This chain joins TRBV5-6 and TRBJ1-1; D ambiguous. The V and J ends lost 4 bases and 0 bases respectively, with 7 bases between them. CDR1 SGHDT and CDR2 YYEEEE come from the germline V gene. The CDR3 extends over 13 amino acids. CDR3 region: CASSPPLNTEAFF. In nucleotides, the CDR3 is TGTGCCAGCAGCCCCCCTTTGAACACTGAAGCTTTCTTT.

This clone came up many times. This chain uses TRBV2 with TRBJ2-7, with unresolved D. Germline V gene data show CDR1 as SNHLY and CDR2 as FYNNEI. V was shortened by 5 bases and J by 4 bases, with 6 bases between the two germline ends. This CDR3 contains 11 residues. The CDR3 DNA is TGTGCCAGCAGTCCCAAATACGAGCAGTACTTC. Protein product: CASSPKYEQYF.

This clone was recorded many times. This chain uses TRBV28 with TRBJ1-1; tentatively, D is TRBD1 (6 bases). V was trimmed by 4 bases and J by 3 bases, leaving 12 bases between them. The germline V gene has CDR1 MDHEN and CDR2 SYDVKM. The CDR3 loop spans 14 amino acids. CDR3 coding DNA: TGTGCCAGCAGTTCAACAGGGTGGGACACTGAAGCTTTCTTT. Encoded protein: CASSSTGWDTEAFF.

This clone was seen at least ten times. This chain uses TRBV13 with TRBJ2-7; 9 nucleotides agree with TRBD1. Germline values: CDR1 PRHDT, CDR2 FYEKMQ (reference sequence). The CDR3 is made up of 14 amino acids. V lost 5 bases to trimming and J lost 4 bases; unmatched junction nucleotides: 6. The CDR3 region is CASSPTQGAYEQYF. In DNA, the CDR3 is TGTGCCAGCAGCCCAACACAGGGGGCGTACGAGCAGTACTTC.

This clone has a count of ten or more. The chain's CDR3 is CASSQVRQGEAFF. The CDR3 bases are TGTGCCAGCAGCCAAGTCCGGCAGGGTGAAGCTTTCTTT. This chain connects TRBV14 to TRBJ1-1, with D perhaps matching TRBD1 (5 bases). The CDR3 loop spans 13 amino acids. Germline CDR1 reads SGHDN; CDR2 reads FVKESK. Trimming took off 1 base at V and 7 bases at J, with 10 bases between the two ends.

This clone was observed a handful of times. The CDR3 sequence is CASSLNSGGQETQYF. CDR3 sequence (DNA): TGTGCCAGCAGCTTGAATAGCGGGGGGCAAGAGACCCAGTACTTC. The chain joins TRBV5-6 to TRBJ2-5; 10 bases match TRBD2. V dropped 1 base and J dropped 2; count of bases not matched to a gene: 2. The CDR3 sequence is 15 residues long. Looked up from germline, CDR1 is SGHDT and CDR2 is YYEEEE.

This clone was picked up a small number of times. The rearrangement joins TRBV9 to TRBJ1-3; maybe TRBD1 (5 bases). Germline V gene sequence: CDR1 SGDLS, CDR2 YYNGEE. V was cut by 0 bases and J by 2 bases, with 15 bases left in between. The CDR3 runs to 17 residues. The CDR3 nucleotides are TGTGCCAGCAGCGTAGCGTTTTCCGGGGGACCTGGAAACACCATATATTTT. The encoded protein is CASSVAFSGGPGNTIYF.

There are many counts of this clone. The gene calls are TRBV10-1 and TRBJ1-2; the match to TRBD1 covers 7 bases. The CDR3 covers 18 residues. J gave up 4 bases and V 6 bases, and 20 bases lay outside the gene matches. Germline lookup yields CDR1 WNHNN and CDR2 SYGVQD (reference sequence). The CDR3 bases are TGCGCCAGCAGGACGACAGGGCGCGGGATCCGTAATAGCTATGGCTACACCTTC. It is translated as CASRTTGRGIRNSYGYTF.

This clone came up many times. The gene calls are TRBV12-3 or TRBV12-4 and TRBJ2-7, with 8 bases aligning to TRBD1. V shed 1 base and J 6 bases; nucleotides not matched to a gene: 5. This CDR3 has 14 amino acids. CDR3 coding DNA: TGTGCCAGCAGTTTAGGGACAGGGTTCGTCGAGCAGTACTTC. As protein: CASSLGTGFVEQYF.

This clone has at least ten counts. The chain recombines TRBV9 with TRBJ1-1; D perhaps matches TRBD1 (5 bases). The CDR3 is made up of 14 amino acids. The germline V gene has CDR1 SGDLS and CDR2 YYNGEE. The ends were cut back, 4 bases at V and 0 bases at J, with 10 bases in the middle. The CDR3 is CASSREGMNTEAFF. DNA of the CDR3: TGTGCCAGCAGCAGGGAGGGGATGAACACTGAAGCTTTCTTT.

This clone has just a few counts. The rearrangement uses TRBV24-1 and TRBJ2-2; 14 bases align to TRBD2. CDR3 length: 16 amino acids. Germline-derived CDR1 and CDR2 are KGHDR and SFDVKD. V lost 3 bases to trimming and J lost 6 bases; unmatched junction nucleotides: 2. CDR3 DNA: TGTGCCACCAGTGATGGGACTAGCGGGGGCCCCGGGGAGCTGTTTTTT. Translating it yields CATSDGTSGGPGELFF.

This clone showed up many times. The chain couples TRBV4-1 to TRBJ1-5; maybe TRBD1 (5 bases). V was shortened by 0 bases and J by 2 bases, with 14 bases between the two germline ends. Germline V gene sequence: CDR1 MGHRA, CDR2 YSYEKL. The CDR3 covers 17 residues. The CDR3 reads CASSQEVPQGGNQPQHF. CDR3 bases: TGCGCCAGCAGCCAAGAAGTACCTCAGGGTGGCAATCAGCCCCAGCATTTT.